This T cell receptor beta chain was observed in a study of OX40 agonist ivuxolimab in advanced cancers. The data were produced by immunoSEQ multiplex PCR, yet TCRdb's version contains in-frame clones alone and is incomplete. Among about 43,000 clones, around 86% were seen once, and the ten largest hold around 11%. CDR1 and CDR2 from the germline V gene are MNHEY and SMNVEV (reference sequence). The length of the CDR3 is 12 residues. Trimming took off 4 bases at V and 9 bases at J, with 12 bases between the two ends. In regard to this clone: Its antigen is unknown.

Study-level findings and limits: Clonal expansion was among the lowest in partial responders at 0.1-3.0 mg/kg, especially CD8+. Expanded clones were, on average, more numerous among CD8+ T cells than CD4+.

Exclusion applied to patients with autoimmune disease history or systemic immunosuppression. This TCR came from an adult with an advanced solid tumor such as melanoma, head and neck, liver or kidney cancer. The input for sequencing was CD4+ or CD8+ T cells sorted from blood, taken in a trial of the OX40 agonist ivuxolimab. The chain combines TRBV27 with TRBJ1-2, with D possibly TRBD1 on 5 matching bases. The CDR3 is CASSSGGFSYTF. The CDR3 coding sequence is TGTGCCAGCAGTTCGGGGGGGTTTAGCTACACCTTC.